The rows below give T cell receptor beta chains drawn from one sample of a study of T cells in Graves' hyperthyroidism and ophthalmopathy. TCRdb reanalysed the multiplex PCR reads using MiXCR and keeps one entry per CDR3 protein. The sample shows roughly 840,000 distinct CDR3 sequences, 35% to 40% of them seen only once. The specimen sequenced was blood. Receptors were obtained from a man younger than 35 with Graves' hyperthyroidism. The CDR3 runs from the conserved cysteine through the conserved F or W. D genes are given only for firm matches. Expanded clones are given a class, and other clones once, few, many or no size at all.

TRBV5-1	few	TRBJ1-1	NA	TGCGCCAGCAGCTTCGGAGTCGGTGAAGCTTTCTTT	CASSFGVGEAFF
TRBV15	many	TRBJ2-5	TRBD2	TGTGCCACCAGCGGCGGGACTAGCGGGGGGAAAGAGACCCAGTACTTC	CATSGGTSGGKETQYF
TRBV2	NA	TRBJ1-1	NA	TGTGCCAGCAGGGGTGGGGCGGTAGGGACTGAAGCTTTCTTT	CASRGGAVGTEAFF
TRBV20-1	many	TRBJ1-5	NA	TGCAGTGCTACCGACTCTCCGGCGCAGCCCCAGCATTTT	CSATDSPAQPQHF
TRBV9	NA	TRBJ1-6	TRBD1	TGTGCCAGCAGCGTAGGTGCTTCCGGGACAGTTAATTCACCCCTCCACTTT	CASSVGASGTVNSPLHF
TRBV7-2	NA	TRBJ2-7	TRBD1	TGTGCCAGCAGCCCACACAGGGGGCAGTACTTC	CASSPHRGQYF
TRBV5-1	many	TRBJ2-7	NA	TGCGCCAGCAGCTTGGCATTCGGCTCCTACGAGCAGTACTTC	CASSLAFGSYEQYF
TRBV2	many	TRBJ2-5	TRBD2	TGTGCCAGCTCGACTAGCGGACAAGAGACCCAGTACTTC	CASSTSGQETQYF
TRBV29-1	NA	TRBJ2-7	TRBD1	TGCAGCGCTGGCCTCGGGACAGGTCTCTCCTACGAGCAGTACTTC	CSAGLGTGLSYEQYF
TRBV2	NA	TRBJ1-6	NA	TGTGCCAGCAGCCCCGGGACAAGAACCAGCTCCTATAATTCACCCCTCCACTTT	CASSPGTRTSSYNSPLHF
TRBV5-1	many	TRBJ1-6	TRBD1	TGCGCCAGCAGCTTGGGGGACAGGGGTCCGGGTTCACCCCTCCACTTT	CASSLGDRGPGSPLHF
TRBV7-8	NA	TRBJ1-6	NA	TGTGCCAGCAGCTCGAGCTTCCACCTCCACTTT	CASSSSFHLHF
TRBV29-1	NA	TRBJ2-7	TRBD1	TGCAGCAGCTGGGACAGATACTCCTACGAGCAGTACTTC	CSSWDRYSYEQYF
TRBV4-1	few	TRBJ2-5	NA	TGCGCCAGCAGCCAAGATCTTGGGGGATTCGGGGAGACCCAGTACTTC	CASSQDLGGFGETQYF
TRBV2	few	TRBJ2-5	TRBD1	TGTGCCAGCAGACCCAACAGGGGGCCAGAGGAGACCCAGTACTTC	CASRPNRGPEETQYF
TRBV9	NA	TRBJ1-3	NA	TGCGCCAGCAGCCAAGATAAGAGGGGAACAGCGATTCTCTCTGGAAACACCATATATTTT	CASSQDKRGTAILSGNTIYF
TRBV5-1	few	TRBJ2-7	NA	TGCGCCAGCACCTTGGGGCCGGGCCAGGAGTACGAGCAGTACTTC	CASTLGPGQEYEQYF
TRBV2	many	TRBJ1-2	NA	TGTGCCAGCCAGGGGCCCTATGGCTACACCTTC	CASQGPYGYTF
TRBV7-9	NA	TRBJ1-2	NA	TGTGCCAGCAGCCAAGAGGGCGGGGCCCAAGGCTACACCTTC	CASSQEGGAQGYTF
TRBV20-1	many	TRBJ1-5	TRBD1	TGCAGTGCCATTCTACCGGGACAGGGGGGCAATCAGCCCCAGCATTTT	CSAILPGQGGNQPQHF
TRBV7-2	few	TRBJ2-2	NA	TGTGCCAGCACCACTTCCGCCGCGAACACCGGGGAGCTGTTTTTT	CASTTSAANTGELFF